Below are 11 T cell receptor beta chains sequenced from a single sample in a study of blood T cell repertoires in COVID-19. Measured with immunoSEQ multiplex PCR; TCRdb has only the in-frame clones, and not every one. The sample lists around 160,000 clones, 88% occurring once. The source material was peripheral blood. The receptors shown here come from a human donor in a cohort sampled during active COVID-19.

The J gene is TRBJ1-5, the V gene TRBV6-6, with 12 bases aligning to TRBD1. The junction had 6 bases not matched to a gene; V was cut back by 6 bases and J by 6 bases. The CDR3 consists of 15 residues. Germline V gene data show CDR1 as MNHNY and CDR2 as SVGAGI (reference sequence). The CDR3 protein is CASSSGTGGFQPQHF. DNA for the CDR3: TGTGCCAGCAGCTCCGGGACAGGGGGCTTTCAGCCCCAGCATTTT.

The CDR3 here is CASSPPYTDTQYF. The CDR3, as DNA: TGTGCCAGCAGCCCCCCGTACACAGATACGCAGTATTTT. The chain uses TRBV11-3 and TRBJ2-3; D gene ambiguous. The V and J ends lost 5 bases and 2 bases respectively, with 8 bases between them. The germline CDR1 and CDR2 sequences are SGHNT and YENEEA. There are 13 residues in the CDR3.

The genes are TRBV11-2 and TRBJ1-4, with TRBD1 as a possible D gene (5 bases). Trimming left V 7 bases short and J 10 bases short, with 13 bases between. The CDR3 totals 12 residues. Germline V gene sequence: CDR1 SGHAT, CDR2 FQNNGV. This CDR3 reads CASNQGSAKLFF. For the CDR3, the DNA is TGTGCCAGCAACCAGGGCTCGGCAAAACTGTTTTTT. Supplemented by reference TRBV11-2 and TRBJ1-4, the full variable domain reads EAGVAQSPRYKIIEKRQSVAFWCNPISGHATLYWYQQILGQGPKLLIQFQNNGVVDDSQLPKDRFSAERLKGVDSTLKIQPAKLEDSAVYLCASNQGSAKLFFGSGTQLSVL.

CDR3 nucleotides: TGTGCCAGCAGCTTAGAAAGACGAGCGGGAGGGCCGGGGATATACAATGAGCAGTTCTTC. It is translated as CASSLERRAGGPGIYNEQFF. The V gene is TRBV7-8, the J gene TRBJ2-1; TRBD2 matches at 10 bases. The CDR3 spans 20 residues. The V gene's germline CDR1 is SGHVS and CDR2 FQNEAQ. The trim removed 1 base at V and 4 bases at J, leaving 16 bases unmatched.

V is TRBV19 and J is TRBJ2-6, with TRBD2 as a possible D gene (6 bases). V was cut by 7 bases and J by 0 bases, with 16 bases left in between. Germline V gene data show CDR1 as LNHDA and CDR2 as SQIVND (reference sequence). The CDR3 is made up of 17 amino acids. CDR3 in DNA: TGTGCCAGTATGGAGGGCGGTTTGGTCTCTGGGGCCAACGTCCTGACTTTC. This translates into CASMEGGLVSGANVLTF.

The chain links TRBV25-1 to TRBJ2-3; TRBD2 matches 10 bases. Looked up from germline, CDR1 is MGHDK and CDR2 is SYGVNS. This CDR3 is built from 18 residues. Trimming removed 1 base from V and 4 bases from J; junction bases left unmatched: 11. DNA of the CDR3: TGTGCCAGCAGTGAATTCAGCGGGGGGGCCTTTGAGGCAGATACGCAGTATTTT. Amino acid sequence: CASSEFSGGAFEADTQYF.

CDR3: CASSKGSPTSPSTDTQYF. Here the CDR3 DNA reads TGTGCCAGCAGCAAAGGCTCCCCGACTAGCCCAAGCACAGATACGCAGTATTTT. The chain recombines TRBV5-4 with TRBJ2-3; 7 bases are shared with TRBD2. Per germline, CDR1 SGHNT and CDR2 YYREEE (reference sequence). Trimming removed 4 bases from V and 0 bases from J; junction bases left unmatched: 14. The CDR3 runs to 18 residues.

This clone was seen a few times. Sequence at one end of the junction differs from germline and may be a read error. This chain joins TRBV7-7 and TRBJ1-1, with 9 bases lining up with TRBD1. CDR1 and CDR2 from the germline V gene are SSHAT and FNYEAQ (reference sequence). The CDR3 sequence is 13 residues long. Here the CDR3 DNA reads TGTGCTAGCAGCCCAGGGACAGGGACTGAAGCTTTCTTT. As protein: CASSPGTGTEAFF. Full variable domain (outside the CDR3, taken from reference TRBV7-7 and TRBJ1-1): GAGVSQSPRYKVTKRGQDVTLRCDPISSHATLYWYQQALGQGPEFLTYFNYEAQPDKSGLPSDRFSAERPEGSISTLTIQRTEQRDSAMYRCASSPGTGTEAFFGQGTRLTVV.

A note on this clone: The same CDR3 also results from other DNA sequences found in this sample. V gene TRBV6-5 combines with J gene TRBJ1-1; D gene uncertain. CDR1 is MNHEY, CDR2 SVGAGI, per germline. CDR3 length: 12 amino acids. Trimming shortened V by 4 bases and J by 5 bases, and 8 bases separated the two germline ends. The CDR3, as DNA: TGTGCCAGCAGTTCCCCCGGGACTGAAGCTTTCTTT. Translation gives CASSSPGTEAFF.

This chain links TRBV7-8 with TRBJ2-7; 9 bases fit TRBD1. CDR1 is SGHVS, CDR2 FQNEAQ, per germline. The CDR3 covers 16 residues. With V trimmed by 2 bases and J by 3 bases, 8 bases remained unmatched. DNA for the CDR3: TGTGCCAGCAGCTTAAGTTTCGGGACAGGGAACTACGAGCAGTACTTC. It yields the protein CASSLSFGTGNYEQYF.

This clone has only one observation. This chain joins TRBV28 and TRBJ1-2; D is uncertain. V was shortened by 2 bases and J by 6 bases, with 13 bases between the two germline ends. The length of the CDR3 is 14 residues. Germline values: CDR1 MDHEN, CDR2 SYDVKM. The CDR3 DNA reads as TGTGCCAGCAGTTTAGCCGGGGTACAACATGGCTACACCTTC. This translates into CASSLAGVQHGYTF.